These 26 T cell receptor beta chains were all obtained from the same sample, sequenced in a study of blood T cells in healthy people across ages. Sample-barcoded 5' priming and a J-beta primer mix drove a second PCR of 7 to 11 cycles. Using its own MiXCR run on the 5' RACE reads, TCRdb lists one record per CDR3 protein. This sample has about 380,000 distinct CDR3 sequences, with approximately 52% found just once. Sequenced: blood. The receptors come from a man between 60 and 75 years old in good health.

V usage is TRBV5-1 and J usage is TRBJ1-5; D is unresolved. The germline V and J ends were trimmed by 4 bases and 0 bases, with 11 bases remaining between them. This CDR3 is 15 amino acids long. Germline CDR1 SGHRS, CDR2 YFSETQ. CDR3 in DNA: TGCGCCAGCAGCGCGGCCGGGTATAGCAATCAGCCCCAGCATTTT. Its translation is CASSAAGYSNQPQHF.

The CDR3 loop reads CSVEDNQGSSYEQYF. CDR3 bases: TGCAGCGTTGAAGATAATCAGGGTAGCTCCTACGAGCAGTACTTC. The chain uses TRBV29-1 and TRBJ2-7, with D maybe TRBD1 (5 bases). Germline V gives CDR1 SQVTM, CDR2 ANQGSEA. The CDR3 has 15 residues. V lost 0 bases and J 0 bases, leaving 12 bases between the germline ends.

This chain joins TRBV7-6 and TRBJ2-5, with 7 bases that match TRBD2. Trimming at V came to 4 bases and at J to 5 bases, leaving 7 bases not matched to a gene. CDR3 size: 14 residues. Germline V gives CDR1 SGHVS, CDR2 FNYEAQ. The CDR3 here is CASSSGGMMETQYF. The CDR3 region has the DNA TGTGCCAGCAGCTCGGGGGGTATGATGGAGACCCAGTACTTC.

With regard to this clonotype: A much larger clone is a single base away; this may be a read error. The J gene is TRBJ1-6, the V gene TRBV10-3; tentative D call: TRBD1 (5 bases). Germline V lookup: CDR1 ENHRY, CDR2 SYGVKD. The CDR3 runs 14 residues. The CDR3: CVISVGGGHSPLHF. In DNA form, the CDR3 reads TGTGTCATCAGTGTTGGGGGTGGTCATTCACCCCTCCACTTT.

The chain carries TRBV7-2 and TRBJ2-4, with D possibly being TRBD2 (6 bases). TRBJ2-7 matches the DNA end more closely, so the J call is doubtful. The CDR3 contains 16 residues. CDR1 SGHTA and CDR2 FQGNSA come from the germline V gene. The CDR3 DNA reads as TGTGCCAGCAGCTCCCACGGTGGAGGGTTACTCTACGAGCAGTACTTC. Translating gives CASSSHGGGLLYEQYF.

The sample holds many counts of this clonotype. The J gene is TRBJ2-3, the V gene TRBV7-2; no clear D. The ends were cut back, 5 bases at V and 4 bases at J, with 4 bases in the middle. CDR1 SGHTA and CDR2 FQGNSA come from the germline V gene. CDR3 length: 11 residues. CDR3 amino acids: CASSPADTQYF. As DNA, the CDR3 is TGTGCCAGCAGCCCCGCAGATACGCAGTATTTT.

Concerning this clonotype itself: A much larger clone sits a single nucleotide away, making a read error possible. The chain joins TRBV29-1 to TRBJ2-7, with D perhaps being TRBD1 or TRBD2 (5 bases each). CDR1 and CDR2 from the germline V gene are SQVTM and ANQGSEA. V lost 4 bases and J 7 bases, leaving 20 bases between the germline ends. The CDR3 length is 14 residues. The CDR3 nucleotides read TGCAGCGTTGTCTATCGGGGCCACTACAATGAGCAGTACTTC. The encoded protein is CSVVYRGHYNEQYF.

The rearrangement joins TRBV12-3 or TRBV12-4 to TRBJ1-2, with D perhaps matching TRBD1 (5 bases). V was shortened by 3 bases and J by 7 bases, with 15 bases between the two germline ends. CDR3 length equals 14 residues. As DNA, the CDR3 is TGTGCCAGCAGTTTTTTAGCGTCCGGGGGTGGCTACACCTTC. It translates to CASSFLASGGGYTF.

CDR3 sequence reads: CAITPTGNYGYTF. The CDR3 nucleotides read TGTGCCATCACCCCGACAGGGAACTATGGCTACACCTTC. The chain links TRBV10-3 to TRBJ1-2, with 7 positions matching TRBD1. This CDR3 spans 13 amino acids. Unmatched junction bases numbered 4, after V lost 7 bases and J lost 2 bases. Germline lookup yields CDR1 ENHRY and CDR2 SYGVKD.

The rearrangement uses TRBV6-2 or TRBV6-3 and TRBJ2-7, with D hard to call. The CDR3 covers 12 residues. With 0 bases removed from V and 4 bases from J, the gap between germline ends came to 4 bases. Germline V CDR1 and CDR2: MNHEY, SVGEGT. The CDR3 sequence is CASSYSKYEQYF. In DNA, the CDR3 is TGTGCCAGCAGTTACTCCAAGTACGAGCAGTACTTC.

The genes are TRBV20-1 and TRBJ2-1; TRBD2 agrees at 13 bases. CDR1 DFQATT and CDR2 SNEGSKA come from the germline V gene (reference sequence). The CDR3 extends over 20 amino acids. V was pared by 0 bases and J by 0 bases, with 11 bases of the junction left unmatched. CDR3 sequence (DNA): TGCAGTGCTAGAGATTGGCGGACTAGCGGGGGTCCAAGCTCCTACAATGAGCAGTTCTTC. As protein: CSARDWRTSGGPSSYNEQFF.

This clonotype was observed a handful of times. Here the CDR3 reads CASSLGLAGGMGRFRQETQYF. CDR3 sequence (DNA): TGCGCCAGCAGCTTGGGACTAGCGGGAGGAATGGGTCGTTTCCGCCAAGAGACCCAGTACTTC. This chain uses TRBV4-1 with TRBJ2-5; 15 bases are a match to TRBD2. Germline values: CDR1 MGHRA, CDR2 YSYEKL. This CDR3 region has 21 residues. Trimming took 5 bases from V and 1 from J; bases not matched to a gene: 17.

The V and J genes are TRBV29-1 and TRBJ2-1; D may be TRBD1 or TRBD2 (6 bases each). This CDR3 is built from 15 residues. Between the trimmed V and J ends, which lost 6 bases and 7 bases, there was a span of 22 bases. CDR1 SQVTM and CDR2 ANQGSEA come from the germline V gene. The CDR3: CSVKVMGGSGNEQFF. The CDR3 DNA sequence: TGCAGCGTAAAAGTCATGGGGGGCTCGGGGAATGAGCAGTTCTTC.

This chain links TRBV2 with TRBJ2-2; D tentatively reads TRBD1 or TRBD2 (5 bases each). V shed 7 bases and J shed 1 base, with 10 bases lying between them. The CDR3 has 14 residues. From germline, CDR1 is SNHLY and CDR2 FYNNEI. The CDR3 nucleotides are TGTGCCAGCACCGGGACCCTGAACACCGGGGAGCTGTTTTTT. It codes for CASTGTLNTGELFF. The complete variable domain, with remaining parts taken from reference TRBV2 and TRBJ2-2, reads EPEVTQTPSHQVTQMGQEVILRCVPISNHLYFYWYRQILGQKVEFLVSFYNNEISEKSEIFDDQFSVERPDGSNFTLKIRSTKLEDSAMYFCASTGTLNTGELFFGEGSRLTVL.

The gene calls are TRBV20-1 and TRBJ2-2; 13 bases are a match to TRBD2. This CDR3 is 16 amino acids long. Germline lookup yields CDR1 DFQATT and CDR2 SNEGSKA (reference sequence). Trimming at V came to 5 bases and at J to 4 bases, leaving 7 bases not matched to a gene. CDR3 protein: CSAQTSGRSRTGELFF. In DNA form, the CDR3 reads TGCAGTGCTCAGACTAGCGGGAGGAGTCGCACCGGGGAGCTGTTTTTT.

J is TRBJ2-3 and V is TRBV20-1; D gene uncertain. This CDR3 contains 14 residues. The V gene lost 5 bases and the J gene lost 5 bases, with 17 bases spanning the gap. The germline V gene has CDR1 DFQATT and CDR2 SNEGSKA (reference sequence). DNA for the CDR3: TGCAGTGCTCCCCGACTCCTCATCCGAGATACGCAGTATTTT. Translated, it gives CSAPRLLIRDTQYF.

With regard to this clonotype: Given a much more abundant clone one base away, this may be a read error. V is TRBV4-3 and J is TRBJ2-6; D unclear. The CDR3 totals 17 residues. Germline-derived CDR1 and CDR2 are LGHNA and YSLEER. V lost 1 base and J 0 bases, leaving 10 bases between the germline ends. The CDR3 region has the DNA TGCGCCAGCAGCCAAGCGCAGACCAGCTCTGGGGCCAACGTCCTGACTTTC. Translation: CASSQAQTSSGANVLTF.

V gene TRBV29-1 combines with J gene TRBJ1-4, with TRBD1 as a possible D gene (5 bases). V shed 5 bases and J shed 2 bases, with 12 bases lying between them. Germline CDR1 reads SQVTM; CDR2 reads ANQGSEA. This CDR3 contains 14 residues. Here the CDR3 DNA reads TGCAGCGTTTCTAGGGGTATTACTAATGAAAAACTGTTTTTT. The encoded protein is CSVSRGITNEKLFF.

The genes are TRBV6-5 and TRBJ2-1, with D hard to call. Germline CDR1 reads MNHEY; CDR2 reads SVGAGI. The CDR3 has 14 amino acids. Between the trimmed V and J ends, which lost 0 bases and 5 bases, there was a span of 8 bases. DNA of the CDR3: TGTGCCAGCAGTTACTCCGGCAGGCACAATGAGCAGTTCTTC. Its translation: CASSYSGRHNEQFF.

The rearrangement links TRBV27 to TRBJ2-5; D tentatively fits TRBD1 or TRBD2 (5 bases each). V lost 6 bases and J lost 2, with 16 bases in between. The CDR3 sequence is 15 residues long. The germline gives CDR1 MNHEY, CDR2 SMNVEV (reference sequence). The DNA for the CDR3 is TGTGCCAGCAGGCTGGGACCGAATACACAAGAGACCCAGTACTTC. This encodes CASRLGPNTQETQYF.

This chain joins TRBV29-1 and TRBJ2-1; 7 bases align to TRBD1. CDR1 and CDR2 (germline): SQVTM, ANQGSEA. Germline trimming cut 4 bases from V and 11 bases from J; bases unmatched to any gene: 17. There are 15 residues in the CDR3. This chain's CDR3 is CSVVARAPLTGKQFF. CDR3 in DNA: TGCAGCGTTGTCGCCCGGGCTCCTCTGACAGGGAAGCAGTTCTTC.

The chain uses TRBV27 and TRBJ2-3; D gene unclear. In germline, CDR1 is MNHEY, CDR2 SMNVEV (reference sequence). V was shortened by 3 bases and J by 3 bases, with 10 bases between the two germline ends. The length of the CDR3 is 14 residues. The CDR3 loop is CASSFPARTDTQYF. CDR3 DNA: TGTGCCAGCAGTTTCCCCGCTAGGACAGATACGCAGTATTTT.

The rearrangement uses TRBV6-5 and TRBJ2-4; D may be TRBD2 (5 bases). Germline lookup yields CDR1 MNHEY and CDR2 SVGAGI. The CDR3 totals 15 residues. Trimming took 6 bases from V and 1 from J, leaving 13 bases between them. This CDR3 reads CASSPSYTAKNIQYF. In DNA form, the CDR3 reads TGTGCCAGCAGCCCTAGCTATACGGCCAAAAACATTCAGTACTTC.

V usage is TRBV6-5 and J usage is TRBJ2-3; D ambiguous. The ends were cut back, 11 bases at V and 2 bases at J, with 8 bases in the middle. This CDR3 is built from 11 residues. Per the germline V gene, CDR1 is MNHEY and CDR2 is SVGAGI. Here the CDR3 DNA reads TGTGCCGTGGGCCACACAGATACGCAGTATTTT. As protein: CAVGHTDTQYF.

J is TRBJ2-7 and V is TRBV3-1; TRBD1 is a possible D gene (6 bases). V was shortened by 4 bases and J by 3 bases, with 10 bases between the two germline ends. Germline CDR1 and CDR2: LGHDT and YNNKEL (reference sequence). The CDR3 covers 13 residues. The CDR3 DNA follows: TGTGCCAGCAGCCGACAGGCTATCTACGAGCAGTACTTC. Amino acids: CASSRQAIYEQYF.

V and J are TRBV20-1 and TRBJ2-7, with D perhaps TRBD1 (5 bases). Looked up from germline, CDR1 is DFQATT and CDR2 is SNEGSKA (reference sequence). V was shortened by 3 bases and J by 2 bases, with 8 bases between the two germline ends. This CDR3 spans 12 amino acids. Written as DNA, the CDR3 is TGCAGTGCTAGGACAGTCACCTACGAGCAGTACTTC. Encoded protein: CSARTVTYEQYF.